The clone carrying this T cell receptor (beta chain) was counted a few times. What it binds is unknown. Additional DNA sequences in this sample encode the identical CDR3. This specimen belongs to a study of Tregs in tolerant kidney transplant recipients. Whole-study findings and limits: Validation in larger populations is needed because few patients were studied. Biological reproducibility was not directly addressed, but technical replication error appeared minimal. Activated donor B cell expansion appeared to reveal the most relevant donor-specific TCRbeta repertoire.

Measured with immunoSEQ multiplex PCR; TCRdb has only the in-frame clones, and not every one. Among 98,000 or so clones listed, 90% were seen once. Thawed PBMCs were FACS-sorted into unstimulated CD4+CD25+CD127- regulatory T cells, CD4+CD25- non-regulatory cells, CD4 and CD8 cells. The CDR3 sequence is 15 residues long. Germline-derived CDR1 and CDR2 are KGHSH and LQKENI. Germline trimming cut 6 bases from V and 2 bases from J; bases unmatched to any gene: 6. The genes are TRBV18 and TRBJ1-5, with 8 bases matching TRBD1. The sample here was CD4+ T cells from blood, taken before the transplant. The receptor was isolated from a human donor who received a combined kidney and bone marrow transplant. The CDR3 protein is CASSADRGGNQPQHF. The CDR3 DNA follows: TGTGCCAGCTCGGCCGACAGGGGAGGCAATCAGCCCCAGCATTTT.